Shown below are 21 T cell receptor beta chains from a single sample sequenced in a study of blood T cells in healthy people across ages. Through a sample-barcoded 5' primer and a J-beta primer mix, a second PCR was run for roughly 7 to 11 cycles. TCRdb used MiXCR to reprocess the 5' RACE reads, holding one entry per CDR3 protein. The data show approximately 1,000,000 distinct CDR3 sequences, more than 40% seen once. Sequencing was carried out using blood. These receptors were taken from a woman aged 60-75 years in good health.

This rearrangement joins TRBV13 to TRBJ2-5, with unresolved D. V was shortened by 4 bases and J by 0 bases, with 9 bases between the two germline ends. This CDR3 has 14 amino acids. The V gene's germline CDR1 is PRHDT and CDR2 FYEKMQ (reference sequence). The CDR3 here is CASSSNWYQETQYF. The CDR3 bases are TGTGCCAGCAGCTCCAACTGGTACCAAGAGACCCAGTACTTC.

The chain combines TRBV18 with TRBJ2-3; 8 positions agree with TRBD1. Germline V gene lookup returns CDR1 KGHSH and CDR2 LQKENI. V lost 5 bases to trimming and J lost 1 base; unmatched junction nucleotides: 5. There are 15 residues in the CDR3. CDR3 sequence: CASSEGQGRTDTQYF. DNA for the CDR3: TGTGCCAGCTCAGAAGGACAGGGCCGCACAGATACGCAGTATTTT.

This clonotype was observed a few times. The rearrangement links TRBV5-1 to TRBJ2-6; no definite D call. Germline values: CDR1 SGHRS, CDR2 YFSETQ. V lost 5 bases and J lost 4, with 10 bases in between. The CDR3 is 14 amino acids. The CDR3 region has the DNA TGCGCCAGCAGTCAGGAACCCGGGGCCAACGTCCTGACTTTC. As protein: CASSQEPGANVLTF.

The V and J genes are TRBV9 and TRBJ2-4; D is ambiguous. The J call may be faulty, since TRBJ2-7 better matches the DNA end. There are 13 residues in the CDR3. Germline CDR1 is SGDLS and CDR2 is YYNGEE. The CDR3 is CASSVGLEGEQYF. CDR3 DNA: TGTGCCAGCAGCGTAGGGTTAGAAGGCGAGCAGTACTTC.

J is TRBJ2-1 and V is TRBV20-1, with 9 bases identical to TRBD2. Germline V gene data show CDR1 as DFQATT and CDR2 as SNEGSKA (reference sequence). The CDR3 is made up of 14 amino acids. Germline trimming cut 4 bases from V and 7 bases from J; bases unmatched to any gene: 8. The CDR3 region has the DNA TGCAGTGCTAAGGCGGGAGGGCCAAGGAATGAGCAGTTCTTC. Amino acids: CSAKAGGPRNEQFF.

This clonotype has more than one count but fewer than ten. Written as DNA, the CDR3 is TGCGCCAGCAGCTTGGCCTCTGTCCAGGGCACAGATACGCAGTATTTT. It codes for CASSLASVQGTDTQYF. The gene calls are TRBV5-1 and TRBJ2-3; D gene unclear. The germline gives CDR1 SGHRS, CDR2 YFSETQ. Trimming took 0 bases from V and 1 from J, leaving 12 bases between them. This CDR3 is 16 amino acids long.

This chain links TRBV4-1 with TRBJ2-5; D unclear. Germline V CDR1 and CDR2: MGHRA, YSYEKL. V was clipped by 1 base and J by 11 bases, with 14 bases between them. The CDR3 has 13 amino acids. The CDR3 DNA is TGCGCCAGCAGCCAAGTGGGAAACAATGAGCAGTACTTC. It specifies CASSQVGNNEQYF.

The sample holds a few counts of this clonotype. CDR3 residues: CASSPEGPETQYF. CDR3 in DNA: TGTGCCAGCAGCCCTGAGGGGCCGGAGACCCAGTACTTC. V and J are TRBV7-7 and TRBJ2-5; D may correspond to TRBD1 or TRBD2 (5 bases each). V lost 5 bases to trimming and J lost 5 bases, with 12 bases between them. Germline CDR1 reads SSHAT; CDR2 reads FNYEAQ (reference sequence). This CDR3 spans 13 amino acids.

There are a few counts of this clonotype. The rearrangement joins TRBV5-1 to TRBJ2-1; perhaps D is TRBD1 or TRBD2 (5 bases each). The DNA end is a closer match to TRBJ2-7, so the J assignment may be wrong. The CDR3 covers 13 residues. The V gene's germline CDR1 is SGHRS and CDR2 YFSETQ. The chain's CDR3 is CASSRDHLNEQYF. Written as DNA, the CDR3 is TGCGCCAGCAGCCGGGACCACCTCAATGAGCAGTACTTC.

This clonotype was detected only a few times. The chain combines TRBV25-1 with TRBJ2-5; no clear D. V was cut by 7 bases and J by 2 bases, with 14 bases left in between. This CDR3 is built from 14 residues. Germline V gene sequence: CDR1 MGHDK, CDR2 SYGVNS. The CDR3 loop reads CASTPVADQETQYF. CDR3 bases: TGTGCCAGCACCCCTGTTGCGGATCAAGAGACCCAGTACTTC.

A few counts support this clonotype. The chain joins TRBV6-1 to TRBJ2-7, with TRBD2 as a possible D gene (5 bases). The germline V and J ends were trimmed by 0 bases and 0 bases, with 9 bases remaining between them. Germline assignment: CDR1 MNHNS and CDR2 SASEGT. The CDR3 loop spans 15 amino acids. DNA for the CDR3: TGTGCCAGCAGTGAAGCGTTAGGGAGCTCCTACGAGCAGTACTTC. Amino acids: CASSEALGSSYEQYF.

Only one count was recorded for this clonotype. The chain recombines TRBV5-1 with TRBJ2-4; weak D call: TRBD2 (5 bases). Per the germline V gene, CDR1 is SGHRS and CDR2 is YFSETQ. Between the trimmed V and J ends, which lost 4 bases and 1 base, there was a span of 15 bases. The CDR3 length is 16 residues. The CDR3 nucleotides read TGCGCCAGCAGCCCGGACCGGCGGGCCGCCAAAAACATTCAGTACTTC. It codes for CASSPDRRAAKNIQYF.

CDR3 amino acids: CASSLLPPGEQYF. CDR3 nucleotides: TGTGCCAGCAGCTTGCTACCCCCGGGCGAGCAGTACTTC. The V call is TRBV5-6, the J call TRBJ2-7; no firm D call. Germline V gene lookup returns CDR1 SGHDT and CDR2 YYEEEE. The V end was cut by 1 base, the J end by 6 bases, with 11 bases between. CDR3 length: 13 residues.

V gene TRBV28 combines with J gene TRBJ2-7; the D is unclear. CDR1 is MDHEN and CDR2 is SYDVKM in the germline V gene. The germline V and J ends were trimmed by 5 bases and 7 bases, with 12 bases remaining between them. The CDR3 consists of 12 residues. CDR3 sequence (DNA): TGTGCCAGCAGTCTGCGACTTGCGGAGCAGTACTTC. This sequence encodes CASSLRLAEQYF.

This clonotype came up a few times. The CDR3 sequence: CAISFGGSYEQYF. CDR3 nucleotides: TGTGCCATCAGTTTCGGGGGCTCCTACGAGCAGTACTTC. The chain is built from TRBV10-3 and TRBJ2-7; a weak D match, TRBD2 (6 bases). CDR1 ENHRY and CDR2 SYGVKD come from the germline V gene. V was trimmed by 5 bases and J by 0 bases, leaving 8 bases between them. The CDR3 loop spans 13 amino acids.

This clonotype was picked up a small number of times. CDR3 amino acids: CASSLRGQLIQEGGYTF. The CDR3 DNA follows: TGTGCCAGCAGTTTGAGGGGACAGTTGATCCAGGAAGGTGGCTACACCTTC. The rearrangement links TRBV12-3 or TRBV12-4 to TRBJ1-2; 7 bases are a match to TRBD1. V trimming: 3 bases; J trimming: 7 bases; junction bases outside the gene matches: 17. This CDR3 comprises 17 residues.

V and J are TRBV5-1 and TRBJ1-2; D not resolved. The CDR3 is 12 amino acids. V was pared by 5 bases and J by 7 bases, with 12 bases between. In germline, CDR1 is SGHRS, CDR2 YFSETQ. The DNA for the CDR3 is TGCGCCAGCAGGGAGGAGAGACGTGGCTACACCTTC. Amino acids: CASREERRGYTF.

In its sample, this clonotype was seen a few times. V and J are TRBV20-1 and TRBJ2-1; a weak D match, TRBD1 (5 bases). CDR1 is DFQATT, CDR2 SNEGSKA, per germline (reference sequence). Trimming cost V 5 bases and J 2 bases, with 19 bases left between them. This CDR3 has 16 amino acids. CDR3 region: CSAGLIWGAPYNEQFF. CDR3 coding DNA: TGCAGTGCTGGGCTTATATGGGGCGCCCCCTACAATGAGCAGTTCTTC.

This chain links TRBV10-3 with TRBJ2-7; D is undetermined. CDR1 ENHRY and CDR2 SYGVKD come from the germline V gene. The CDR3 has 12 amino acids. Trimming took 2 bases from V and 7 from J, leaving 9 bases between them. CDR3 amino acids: CAISEPPFEQYF. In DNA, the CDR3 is TGTGCCATCAGTGAGCCCCCCTTTGAGCAGTACTTC.

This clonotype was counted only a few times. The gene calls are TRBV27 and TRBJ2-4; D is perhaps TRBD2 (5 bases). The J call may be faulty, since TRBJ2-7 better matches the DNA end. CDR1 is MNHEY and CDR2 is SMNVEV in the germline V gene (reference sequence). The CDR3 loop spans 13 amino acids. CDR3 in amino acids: CASSPSNSHEQYF. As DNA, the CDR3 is TGTGCCAGCAGTCCTAGCAATTCCCACGAGCAGTACTTC.

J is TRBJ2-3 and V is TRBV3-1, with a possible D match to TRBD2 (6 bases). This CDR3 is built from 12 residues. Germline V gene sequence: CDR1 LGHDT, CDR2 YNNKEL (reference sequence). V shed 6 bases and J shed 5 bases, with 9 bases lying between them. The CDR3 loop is CASRPAGDTQYF. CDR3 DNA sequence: TGTGCCAGCAGGCCAGCGGGAGATACGCAGTATTTT.